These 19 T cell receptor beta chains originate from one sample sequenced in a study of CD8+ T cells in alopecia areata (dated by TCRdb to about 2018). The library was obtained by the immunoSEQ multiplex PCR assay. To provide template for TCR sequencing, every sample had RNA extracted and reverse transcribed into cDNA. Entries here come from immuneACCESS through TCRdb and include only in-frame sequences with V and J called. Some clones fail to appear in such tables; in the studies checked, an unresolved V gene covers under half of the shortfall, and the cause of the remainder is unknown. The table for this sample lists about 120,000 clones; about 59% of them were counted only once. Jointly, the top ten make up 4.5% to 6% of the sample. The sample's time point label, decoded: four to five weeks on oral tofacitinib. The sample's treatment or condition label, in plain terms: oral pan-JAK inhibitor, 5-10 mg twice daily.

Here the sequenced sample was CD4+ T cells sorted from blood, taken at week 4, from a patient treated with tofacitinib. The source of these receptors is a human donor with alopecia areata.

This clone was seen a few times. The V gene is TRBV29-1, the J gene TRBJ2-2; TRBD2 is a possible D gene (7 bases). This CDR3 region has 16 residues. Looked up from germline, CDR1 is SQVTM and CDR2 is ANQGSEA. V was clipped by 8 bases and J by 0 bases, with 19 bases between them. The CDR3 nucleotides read TGCAGCATTATCGGGGGGCCATTCGCGAACACCGGGGAGCTGTTTTTT. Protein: CSIIGGPFANTGELFF.

The CDR3 bases are TGTGCCAGCAGTTACAGGGTAAACCAAGAGACCCAGTACTTC. This sequence encodes CASSYRVNQETQYF. The chain recombines TRBV6-5 with TRBJ2-5, with D uncertain. Germline CDR1 MNHEY, CDR2 SVGAGI. The CDR3 sequence is 14 residues long. Trimming removed 2 bases from V and 0 bases from J, with 7 bases in between.

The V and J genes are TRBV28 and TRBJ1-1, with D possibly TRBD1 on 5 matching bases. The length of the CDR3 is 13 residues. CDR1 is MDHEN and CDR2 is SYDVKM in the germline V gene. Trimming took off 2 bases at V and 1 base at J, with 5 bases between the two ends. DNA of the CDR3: TGTGCCAGCAGTTTAAGGGGGAACACTGAAGCTTTCTTT. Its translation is CASSLRGNTEAFF.

CDR3 DNA sequence: TGCGCCAGCAGCTTGGGGGGGATTTCCTACAATGAGCAGTTCTTC. Protein sequence: CASSLGGISYNEQFF. The gene calls are TRBV5-1 and TRBJ2-1; D possibly matches TRBD1 or TRBD2 (5 bases each). Germline V lookup: CDR1 SGHRS, CDR2 YFSETQ. V dropped 0 bases and J dropped 1 base, with 8 bases sitting between them. The CDR3 runs 15 residues.

CDR3 bases: TGTGCCAGCAGGATAATCAGGCATGAGCAGTTCTTC. It translates to CASRIIRHEQFF. The J gene is TRBJ2-1, the V gene TRBV2; D call uncertain. Germline V CDR1 and CDR2: SNHLY, FYNNEI. This CDR3 has 12 amino acids. V shed 6 bases and J shed 8 bases, with 11 bases lying between them. The variable domain in full, with the rest retrieved from reference TRBV2 and TRBJ2-1, is EPEVTQTPSHQVTQMGQEVILRCVPISNHLYFYWYRQILGQKVEFLVSFYNNEISEKSEIFDDQFSVERPDGSNFTLKIRSTKLEDSAMYFCASRIIRHEQFFGPGTRLTVL.

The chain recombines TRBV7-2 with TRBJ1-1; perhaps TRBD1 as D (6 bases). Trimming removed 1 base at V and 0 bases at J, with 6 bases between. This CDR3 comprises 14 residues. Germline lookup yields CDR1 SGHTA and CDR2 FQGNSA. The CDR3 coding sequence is TGTGCCAGCAGCTTAGACAGGGTGAACACTGAAGCTTTCTTT. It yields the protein CASSLDRVNTEAFF.

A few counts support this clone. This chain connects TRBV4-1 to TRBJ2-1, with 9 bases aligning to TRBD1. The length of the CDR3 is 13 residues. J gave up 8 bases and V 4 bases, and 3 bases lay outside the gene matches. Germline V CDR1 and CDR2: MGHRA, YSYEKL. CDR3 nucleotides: TGCGCCAGCAGCCTCCGGGACAGGGATGAGCAGTTCTTC. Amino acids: CASSLRDRDEQFF.

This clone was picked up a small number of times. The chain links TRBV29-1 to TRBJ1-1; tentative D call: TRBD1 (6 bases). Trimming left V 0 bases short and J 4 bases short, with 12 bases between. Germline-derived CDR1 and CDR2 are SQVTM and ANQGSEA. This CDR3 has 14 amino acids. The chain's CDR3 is CSVEEGGVGTEAFF. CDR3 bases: TGCAGCGTTGAAGAGGGGGGCGTAGGCACTGAAGCTTTCTTT.

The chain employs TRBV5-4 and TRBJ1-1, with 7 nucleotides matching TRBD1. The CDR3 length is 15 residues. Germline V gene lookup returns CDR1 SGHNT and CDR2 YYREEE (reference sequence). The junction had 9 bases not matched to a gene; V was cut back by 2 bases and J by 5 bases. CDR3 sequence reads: CASSFQDRVRTEAFF. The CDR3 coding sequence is TGTGCCAGCAGCTTCCAAGACAGGGTCAGAACTGAAGCTTTCTTT.

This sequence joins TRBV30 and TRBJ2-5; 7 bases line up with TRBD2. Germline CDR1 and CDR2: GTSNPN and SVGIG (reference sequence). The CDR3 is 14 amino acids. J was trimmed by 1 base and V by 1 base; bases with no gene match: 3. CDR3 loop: CAWSGDYLQETQYF. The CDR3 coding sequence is TGTGCCTGGAGTGGGGACTATCTCCAAGAGACCCAGTACTTC. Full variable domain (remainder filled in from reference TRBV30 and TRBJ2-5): SQTIHQWPATLVQPVGSPLSLECTVEGTSNPNLYWYRQAAGRGLQLLFYSVGIGQISSEVPQNLSASRPQDRQFILSSKKLLLSDSGFYLCAWSGDYLQETQYFGPGTRLLVL.

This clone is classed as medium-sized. CDR3 nucleotides: TGTGCCAGCAGCCCAACAGGGGCGAACACCGGGGAGCTGTTTTTT. Translation: CASSPTGANTGELFF. The chain is built from TRBV7-9 and TRBJ2-2, with 7 bases matching TRBD1. CDR3 length: 15 residues. Losses at the gene ends were 5 bases for V and 0 bases for J; bases not matched to a gene: 3. Germline values: CDR1 SEHNR, CDR2 FQNEAQ (reference sequence).

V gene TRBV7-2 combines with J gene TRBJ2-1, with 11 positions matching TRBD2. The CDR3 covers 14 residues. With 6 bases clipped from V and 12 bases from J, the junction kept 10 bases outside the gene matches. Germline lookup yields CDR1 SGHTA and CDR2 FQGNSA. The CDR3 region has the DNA TGTGCCAGCAGAGGTAGCGGGAGGGGTGGTGGGCAGTTCTTC. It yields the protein CASRGSGRGGGQFF.

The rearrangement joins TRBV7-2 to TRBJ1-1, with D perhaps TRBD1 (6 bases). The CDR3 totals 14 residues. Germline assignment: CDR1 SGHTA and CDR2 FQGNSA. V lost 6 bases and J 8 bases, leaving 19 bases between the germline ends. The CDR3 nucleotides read TGTGCCAGCAGAGGAGGGACATTCCTAACAGAAGCTTTCTTT. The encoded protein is CASRGGTFLTEAFF.

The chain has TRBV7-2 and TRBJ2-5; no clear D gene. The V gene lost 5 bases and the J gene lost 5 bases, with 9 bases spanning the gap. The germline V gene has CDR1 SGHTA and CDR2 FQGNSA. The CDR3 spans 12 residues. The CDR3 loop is CASSLSWETQYF. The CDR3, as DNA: TGTGCCAGCAGCCTCTCCTGGGAGACCCAGTACTTC.

CDR3: CASSLTSASNTGELFF. For the CDR3, the DNA is TGCGCCAGCAGCTTGACTAGCGCGTCGAACACCGGGGAGCTGTTTTTT. This chain uses TRBV5-1 with TRBJ2-2, with 7 bases identical to TRBD2. The CDR3 runs 16 residues. Germline V gene data show CDR1 as SGHRS and CDR2 as YFSETQ. V dropped 1 base and J dropped 0; count of bases not matched to a gene: 3.

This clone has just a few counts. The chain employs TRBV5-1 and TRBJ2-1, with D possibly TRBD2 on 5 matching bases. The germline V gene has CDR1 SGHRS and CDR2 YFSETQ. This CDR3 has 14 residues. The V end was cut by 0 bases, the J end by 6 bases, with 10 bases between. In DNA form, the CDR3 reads TGCGCCAGCAGCTTGGATCGGGCGGGCAATGAGCAGTTCTTC. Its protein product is CASSLDRAGNEQFF.

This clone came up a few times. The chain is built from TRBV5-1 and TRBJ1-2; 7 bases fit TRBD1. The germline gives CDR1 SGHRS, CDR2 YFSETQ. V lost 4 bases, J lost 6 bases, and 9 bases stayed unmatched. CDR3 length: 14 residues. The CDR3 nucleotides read TGCGCCAGCAGCCCGGGACAGAGCGAGGATGGCTACACCTTC. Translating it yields CASSPGQSEDGYTF.

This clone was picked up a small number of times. The CDR3 DNA reads as TGTGGGGATCTCTCGATCAATGAGCAGTTCTTC. This sequence encodes CGDLSINEQFF. The chain carries TRBV27 and TRBJ2-1; D is undetermined. This CDR3 is 11 amino acids long. Looked up from germline, CDR1 is MNHEY and CDR2 is SMNVEV (reference sequence).

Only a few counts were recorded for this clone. CDR3: CASRTGTGATGELFF. The CDR3 nucleotides are TGTGCCAGCAGAACCGGGACAGGAGCTACCGGGGAGCTGTTTTTT. This chain links TRBV6-6 with TRBJ2-2; 8 bases map to TRBD1. CDR1 is MNHNY, CDR2 SVGAGI, per germline (reference sequence). The V and J ends lost 6 bases and 5 bases, in that order; junction bases with no gene match: 8. This CDR3 has 15 residues.